Described below is a single T cell receptor (beta chain) sequence and its context. Its cognate antigen is unknown. The entry originates in a study of CXCR3-negative and CXCR3-positive naive CD8 T cells. Study outcomes and limitations: Relative to CXCR3-negative naive cells, CXCR3-positive naive cells had more hydrophobic TRB CDR3s.

The germline V gene encodes CDR1 MNHEY and CDR2 SMNVEV (reference sequence). The CDR3 is 14 residues long. UMI-labeled TRB cDNA libraries were prepared by 5' RACE. Reanalyzing the 5' RACE reads, TCRdb keeps one entry per CDR3 protein, without DNA. The sample holds 110,000 or so distinct CDR3 sequences. This chain joins TRBV27 and TRBJ2-3; the D gene TCRdb calls, TRBD1, cannot be checked with no DNA. The receptor was isolated from a human donor in good health. Some clones in this sample may be carry-over from other donors' samples. Sequenced input: naive CXCR3+ CD8+ T cells from blood. Subset of the sample: CD45RO-CCR7+CD27+CD95- naive CD8+ T cells expressing CXCR3 (TNR3+). The CDR3: CASSLGSATDTQYF.